In its sample, the clone carrying this TCR beta chain was seen many times. What it binds is not known. This sample stems from a study of CD8+CD57+ T cells in acquired aplastic anemia. On the study more broadly: Healthy donors gave roughly 9.9 million reads on average for CD4+ cells.

Germline CDR1 is SQVTM and CDR2 is ANQGSEA. V was clipped by 6 bases and J by 1 base; unmatched bases: 9. This CDR3 is 16 amino acids long. Researchers used genomic DNA as the template to profile TCR beta VDJ and CDR3. TCRdb independently ran MiXCR on the reads; one entry per CDR3 protein. The sample contains 200,000 to 250,000 distinct CDR3 sequences, about 37% of which appear only once. Study-level findings and limits: Controls and patients did not differ significantly in CD8+ Simpson's diversity.

This chain links TRBV29-1 with TRBJ2-7; 13 bases agree with TRBD2. The clonotype comes from a human donor in good health, serving as a control. Sequencing was carried out using sorted CD4+, CD8+, or CD8+CD57+ T cells (not recorded which) from PBMCs. Here the CDR3 reads CSVSGLAGSLSYEQYF. CDR3 nucleotides: TGCAGCGTGTCGGGACTAGCGGGATCCCTATCCTACGAGCAGTACTTC.